Listed below are T cell receptor beta chains from one sample, sequenced in a study of shared clonotypes between healthy human individuals. Measured with immunoSEQ multiplex PCR; TCRdb has only the in-frame clones, and not every one. The data hold hundreds of thousands of clones, with roughly 77% observed a single time. The sequencing sample was made of PBMCs. The origin of the receptors is a woman aged 35 to 49 in good health. Some clones in this sample may be carry-over from other donors' samples. CDR3s include the opening cysteine and the closing phenylalanine or tryptophan. D genes are given only for firm matches. Not every row has a clone size; where given, it reads once, few, many or a size class.

V gene	clone size	J gene	D gene	CDR3 DNA	CDR3 protein
TRBV7-8	-	TRBJ2-7	TRBD2	TGTGCCAGCAGCTTAGGATTAGCGGGAGGGTTCGTTTACGAGCAGTACTTC	CASSLGLAGGFVYEQYF
TRBV19	once	TRBJ1-2	-	TGTGCCAGTAGTATTGAGACGGAATTCTATGGCTACACCTTC	CASSIETEFYGYTF
TRBV2	-	TRBJ2-7	TRBD2	TGTGCCAGCCTTCCCGGGACTAGGGTGGGTAACGAGCAGTACTTC	CASLPGTRVGNEQYF
TRBV9	once	TRBJ1-1	-	TGTGCCAGCAGCCCCTCCGGCAAACCTGAAGCTTTCTTT	CASSPSGKPEAFF
TRBV4-3	-	TRBJ2-5	-	TGCGCCAGCAGCCAAGATAGTAGGCCGGAAAGCCCGGAGACCCAGTACTTC	CASSQDSRPESPETQYF
TRBV28	-	TRBJ2-5	-	TGTGCCAGCAGCGCAGGGGGGGACTTGGCAGAGACCCAGTACTTC	CASSAGGDLAETQYF
TRBV18	-	TRBJ2-2	-	TGTGCCAGCTCAGCAAGTGACGGGGAGCTGTTTTTT	CASSASDGELFF
TRBV5-1	-	TRBJ1-4	TRBD1	TGCGCCAGCAGCTTGGCCAGACAGGGGGCTTTTGAAAAACTGTTTTTT	CASSLARQGAFEKLFF
TRBV2	-	TRBJ1-2	-	TGTGCCAGCAGACGGGACATTACCAACTATGGCTACACCTTC	CASRRDITNYGYTF
TRBV15	-	TRBJ2-7	-	TGTGCCACCAGCAGAGAGGGTTACTCCTACGAGCAGTACTTC	CATSREGYSYEQYF
TRBV7-2	-	TRBJ2-7	-	TGTGCCAGCAGCTTATCGCAGGCGTCTACAGCGCAGTACTTC	CASSLSQASTAQYF
TRBV4-2	-	TRBJ1-3	-	TGTGCCAGCAGCCACAACACCGCTGGAAACACCATATATTTT	CASSHNTAGNTIYF
TRBV2	-	TRBJ2-1	-	TGTGCCAGCAGTGGACCTCGTGTCGGTAGCTCCTACAATGAGCAGTTCTTC	CASSGPRVGSSYNEQFF
TRBV5-1	-	TRBJ2-1	TRBD1	TGCGCCAGCAGCTTGGCCGGGACAGCTGAGCAGTTCTTC	CASSLAGTAEQFF
TRBV28	-	TRBJ1-5	TRBD1	TGTGCCAGCAGTACGACAGGGGCCGGCAATCAGCCCCAGCATTTT	CASSTTGAGNQPQHF
TRBV27	-	TRBJ2-3	TRBD1	TGTGCCAGCAGTTTACGGGACAGGGAGGGTTCAGATACGCAGTATTTT	CASSLRDREGSDTQYF
TRBV7-3	-	TRBJ1-1	-	TGTGCCAGCAGCTTAGGAACAGAGAACACTGAAGCTTTCTTT	CASSLGTENTEAFF
TRBV5-5	few	TRBJ1-4	TRBD1	TGTGCCAGCAGCTCGACAGGGGGATCTGAAAAACTGTTTTTT	CASSSTGGSEKLFF
TRBV19	few	TRBJ1-5	TRBD1	TGTGCCAGTACTGCCGGGACAGGGGTTGGCAATCAGCCCCAGCATTTT	CASTAGTGVGNQPQHF
TRBV4-3	-	TRBJ2-5	TRBD1	TGCGCCAGCAGCCAAAAGGGGTTACCGGGGGACAGGGGGTGGGAGACCCAGTACTTC	CASSQKGLPGDRGWETQYF
TRBV2	-	TRBJ2-1	TRBD2	TGTGCCAGCAGTGCCCTAGCGGGAGGGCACAATGAGCAGTTCTTC	CASSALAGGHNEQFF